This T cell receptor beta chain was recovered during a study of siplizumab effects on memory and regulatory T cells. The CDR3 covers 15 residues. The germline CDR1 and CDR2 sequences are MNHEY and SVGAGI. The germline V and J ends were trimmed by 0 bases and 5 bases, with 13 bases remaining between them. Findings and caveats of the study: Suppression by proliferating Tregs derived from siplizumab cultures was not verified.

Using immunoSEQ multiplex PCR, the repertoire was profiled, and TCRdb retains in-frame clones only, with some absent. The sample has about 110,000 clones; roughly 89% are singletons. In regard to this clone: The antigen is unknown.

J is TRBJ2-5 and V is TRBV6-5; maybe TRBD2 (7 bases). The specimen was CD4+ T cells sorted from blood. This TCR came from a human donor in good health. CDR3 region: CASSYSGGGRETQYF. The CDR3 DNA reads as TGTGCCAGCAGTTACTCGGGGGGGGGCCGTGAGACCCAGTACTTC.